The 25 T cell receptor beta chains below come from one sample, sequenced in a study of technical replicates of blood from a handful of donors. Measured with immunoSEQ multiplex PCR; TCRdb has only the in-frame clones, and not every one. The sample records 74,000 or so clones, about 90% being singletons. Specimen: T cells isolated from PBMCs. Receptors were obtained from a human donor in good health.

The gene calls are TRBV11-1 and TRBJ1-2; the D is unclear. Germline V lookup: CDR1 SGHAT, CDR2 FQDESV (reference sequence). This CDR3 region has 13 residues. Trimming pared 1 base from V and 4 bases from J, leaving 7 bases between. CDR3 amino acids: CASSLGVVYGYTF. Here the CDR3 DNA reads TGTGCCAGCAGCTTAGGAGTGGTCTATGGCTACACCTTC. Full variable domain (missing parts from reference TRBV11-1 and TRBJ1-2): EAEVAQSPRYKITEKSQAVAFWCDPISGHATLYWYRQILGQGPELLVQFQDESVVDDSQLPKDRFSAERLKGVDSTLKIQPAELGDSAMYLCASSLGVVYGYTFGSGTRLTVV.

This chain uses TRBV7-8 with TRBJ2-1, with a weak D call TRBD2 (5 bases). The CDR3 consists of 16 residues. Trimming pared 5 bases from V and 5 bases from J, leaving 19 bases between. Per germline, CDR1 SGHVS and CDR2 FQNEAQ. The CDR3 nucleotides read TGTGCCAGCAGCGATAGGCCAGAGGGAAAACACAATGAGCAGTTCTTC. Its protein is CASSDRPEGKHNEQFF.

The chain uses TRBV2 and TRBJ2-6, with TRBD1 as a possible D gene (5 bases). Germline CDR1 reads SNHLY; CDR2 reads FYNNEI. Between the trimmed V and J ends, which lost 4 bases and 0 bases, there was a span of 10 bases. This CDR3 spans 16 amino acids. The CDR3 loop reads CASSAKRGSGANVLTF. The CDR3 nucleotides are TGTGCCAGCAGTGCGAAAAGGGGCTCTGGGGCCAACGTCCTGACTTTC.

The chain joins TRBV2 to TRBJ2-7; 7 bases agree with TRBD1. This CDR3 is 14 amino acids long. In germline, CDR1 is SNHLY, CDR2 FYNNEI. The V segment lost 8 bases and the J segment 2 bases; nucleotides outside the gene matches: 9. CDR3 amino acids: CASRTGTETYEQYF. In nucleotides, the CDR3 is TGTGCCAGCCGAACCGGGACAGAGACCTACGAGCAGTACTTC.

CDR3 sequence reads: CASSFTGIYTGELFF. The DNA of the CDR3 is TGTGCCAGCAGCTTTACAGGGATTTACACCGGGGAGCTGTTTTTT. The chain is built from TRBV5-4 and TRBJ2-2, with D perhaps TRBD1 (6 bases). The germline V gene has CDR1 SGHNT and CDR2 YYREEE (reference sequence). CDR3 length equals 15 residues. Deletions cut 2 bases from V and 3 bases from J, with 11 bases between.

This chain connects TRBV19 to TRBJ2-3; D not certain. With 6 bases removed from V and 3 bases from J, the gap between germline ends came to 16 bases. The CDR3 has 15 amino acids. CDR1 is LNHDA, CDR2 SQIVND, per germline (reference sequence). In DNA, the CDR3 is TGTGCCAGTAGAATCGCCGGGTTTGCGACAGATACGCAGTATTTT. It codes for CASRIAGFATDTQYF.

The chain carries TRBV19 and TRBJ1-1; 8 nucleotides align to TRBD1. The CDR3 loop spans 16 amino acids. The germline V gene has CDR1 LNHDA and CDR2 SQIVND (reference sequence). The V and J ends lost 5 bases and 1 base, in that order; junction bases with no gene match: 9. CDR3 region: CASSVIPGQANTEAFF. CDR3 DNA sequence: TGTGCCAGTAGTGTTATCCCGGGACAGGCGAACACTGAAGCTTTCTTT. The full variable domain, rest sourced from reference TRBV19 and TRBJ1-1, is DGGITQSPKYLFRKEGQNVTLSCEQNLNHDAMYWYRQDPGQGLRLIYYSQIVNDFQKGDIAEGYSVSREKKESFPLTVTSAQKNPTAFYLCASSVIPGQANTEAFFGQGTRLTVV.

The sample holds a few counts of this clone. The chain joins TRBV19 to TRBJ2-1; 10 bases agree with TRBD2. Trimming at V came to 5 bases and at J to 8 bases, leaving 9 bases not matched to a gene. The CDR3 is made up of 15 amino acids. Looked up from germline, CDR1 is LNHDA and CDR2 is SQIVND (reference sequence). CDR3 in amino acids: CASSQRLAGSHEQFF. DNA of the CDR3: TGTGCCAGTAGTCAGCGACTAGCGGGTTCCCATGAGCAGTTCTTC. Supplemented by reference TRBV19 and TRBJ2-1, the full variable domain reads DGGITQSPKYLFRKEGQNVTLSCEQNLNHDAMYWYRQDPGQGLRLIYYSQIVNDFQKGDIAEGYSVSREKKESFPLTVTSAQKNPTAFYLCASSQRLAGSHEQFFGPGTRLTVL.

This clone showed up just once. The chain links TRBV10-3 to TRBJ1-5; 11 bases fit TRBD1. V gave up 4 bases and J gave up 5 bases; unmatched junction bases: 1. This CDR3 is built from 14 residues. In germline, CDR1 is ENHRY, CDR2 SYGVKD. The CDR3 loop reads CAISGDRGDQPQHF. CDR3 sequence (DNA): TGTGCCATCAGTGGGGACAGGGGGGATCAGCCCCAGCATTTT.

In this sample, this clone turned up once. CDR3 in amino acids: CAWRLLLASTGELFF. Written as DNA, the CDR3 is TGTGCCTGGAGACTCTTGCTAGCTAGCACCGGGGAGCTGTTTTTT. The chain employs TRBV30 and TRBJ2-2; perhaps TRBD2 as D (5 bases). V shed 3 bases and J shed 4 bases, with 15 bases lying between them. This CDR3 is 15 amino acids long. Germline V gene lookup returns CDR1 GTSNPN and CDR2 SVGIG (reference sequence). Looking up the rest from reference TRBV30 and TRBJ2-2 gives the full variable domain: SQTIHQWPATLVQPVGSPLSLECTVEGTSNPNLYWYRQAAGRGLQLLFYSVGIGQISSEVPQNLSASRPQDRQFILSSKKLLLSDSGFYLCAWRLLLASTGELFFGEGSRLTVL.

V usage is TRBV19 and J usage is TRBJ2-3; D gene ambiguous. The germline gives CDR1 LNHDA, CDR2 SQIVND (reference sequence). V was trimmed by 8 bases and J by 2 bases, leaving 11 bases between them. The CDR3 consists of 13 residues. The CDR3 DNA is TGTGCCAGTCAAGACACAAACACAGATACGCAGTATTTT. As protein: CASQDTNTDTQYF.

The chain couples TRBV9 to TRBJ1-5, with D possibly matching TRBD1 (6 bases). CDR3 length: 13 amino acids. The germline V gene has CDR1 SGDLS and CDR2 YYNGEE. Between the trimmed V and J ends, which lost 4 bases and 5 bases, there was a span of 10 bases. Here the CDR3 DNA reads TGTGCCAGCAGCCTAGGGACATATCAGCCCCAGCATTTT. Its protein product is CASSLGTYQPQHF.

The CDR3: CASSPRTEETQYF. The DNA for the CDR3 is TGTGCCAGCAGCCCAAGGACTGAAGAGACCCAGTACTTC. This rearrangement joins TRBV11-1 to TRBJ2-5; a possible D gene is TRBD2 (5 bases). Germline CDR1 SGHAT, CDR2 FQDESV (reference sequence). V lost 5 bases, J lost 3 bases, and 10 bases lay in between. CDR3 length: 13 amino acids.

The sample holds one count of this clone. The chain carries TRBV7-8 and TRBJ2-4; 8 bases map to TRBD2. The CDR3 is made up of 16 amino acids. Germline loops: CDR1 SGHVS, CDR2 FQNEAQ. Trimming at V came to 5 bases and at J to 8 bases, leaving 14 bases not matched to a gene. The chain's CDR3 is CASSVNRAREGYIQYF. The CDR3 bases are TGTGCCAGCAGCGTTAACAGGGCCCGGGAGGGTTACATTCAGTACTTC.

This chain uses TRBV2 with TRBJ1-5; tentatively, D is TRBD1 (6 bases). The V end was cut by 4 bases, the J end by 8 bases, with 18 bases between. This CDR3 has 15 residues. Germline assignment: CDR1 SNHLY and CDR2 FYNNEI. The CDR3 here is CASSGVAGAGEPQHF. DNA for the CDR3: TGTGCCAGCAGTGGGGTAGCGGGGGCAGGGGAGCCCCAGCATTTT.

V is TRBV6-1 and J is TRBJ2-5, with 9 bases aligning to TRBD1. There are 16 residues in the CDR3. CDR1 and CDR2 (germline): MNHNS, SASEGT. Trimming at V came to 2 bases and at J to 5 bases, leaving 9 bases not matched to a gene. The CDR3 protein is CASSEYADRGRETQYF. CDR3 in DNA: TGTGCCAGCAGTGAATATGCGGACAGGGGAAGGGAGACCCAGTACTTC.

CDR3 DNA: TGCGCCAGCAGCTACGGACAGGGGAATTATCAGCCCCAGCATTTT. Its protein is CASSYGQGNYQPQHF. The chain links TRBV4-1 to TRBJ1-5; TRBD1 matches 9 bases. This CDR3 has 15 residues. Germline values: CDR1 MGHRA, CDR2 YSYEKL. Trimming at V came to 5 bases and at J to 5 bases, leaving 7 bases not matched to a gene.

The chain couples TRBV11-2 to TRBJ2-3; TRBD2 aligns across 9 bases. The CDR3 contains 16 residues. CDR1 SGHAT and CDR2 FQNNGV come from the germline V gene. Unmatched junction bases numbered 10, after V lost 5 bases and J lost 4 bases. DNA of the CDR3: TGTGCCAGCAGCAGTGGACTAGCGACGGGCGCAGATACGCAGTATTTT. Its translation: CASSSGLATGADTQYF.

The chain is built from TRBV12-5 and TRBJ2-3; D remains unclear. CDR3 size: 14 residues. V gave up 5 bases and J gave up 3 bases, with 12 bases separating them. Germline loops: CDR1 LGHNT, CDR2 FRNRAP. The CDR3 DNA follows: TGTGCTAGTGGTCCCCCTCGAGTGACAGATACGCAGTATTTT. Its protein product is CASGPPRVTDTQYF.

This clone has only a few counts. This chain uses TRBV29-1 with TRBJ1-1; no clear D gene. Germline-derived CDR1 and CDR2 are SQVTM and ANQGSEA. CDR3 length equals 13 residues. Between the trimmed V and J ends, which lost 3 bases and 4 bases, there was a span of 12 bases. This CDR3 is CSVDIVGGTEAFF. In DNA form, the CDR3 reads TGCAGCGTTGACATTGTAGGCGGCACTGAAGCTTTCTTT. The full variable domain, completed using reference TRBV29-1 and TRBJ1-1, is SAVISQKPSRDICQRGTSLTIQCQVDSQVTMMFWYRQQPGQSLTLIATANQGSEATYESGFVIDKFPISRPNLTFSTLTVSNMSPEDSSIYLCSVDIVGGTEAFFGQGTRLTVV.

V usage is TRBV5-8 and J usage is TRBJ2-3; D possibly corresponds to TRBD1 (7 bases). CDR1 is SGHTS and CDR2 is YDEGEE in the germline V gene. V lost 5 bases and J lost 3, with 16 bases in between. The CDR3 is made up of 15 amino acids. The CDR3 DNA is TGTGCCAGCAGTGGAGGGGGCGCTCGGACAGATACGCAGTATTTT. This translates into CASSGGGARTDTQYF.

This chain uses TRBV19 with TRBJ2-4; D may be TRBD1 (6 bases). Trimming removed 4 bases at V and 7 bases at J, with 14 bases between. CDR3 length: 14 residues. CDR1 is LNHDA and CDR2 is SQIVND in the germline V gene (reference sequence). This CDR3 reads CASSNRDPVNIQYF. The CDR3 coding sequence is TGTGCCAGTAGTAACAGGGATCCGGTTAACATTCAGTACTTC.

This sequence joins TRBV7-9 and TRBJ1-4; D not resolved. V was trimmed by 3 bases and J by 0 bases, leaving 8 bases between them. CDR3 length equals 15 residues. Germline V lookup: CDR1 SEHNR, CDR2 FQNEAQ (reference sequence). Written as DNA, the CDR3 is TGTGCCAGCAGCTTCGATGGCTCAACTAATGAAAAACTGTTTTTT. Translated: CASSFDGSTNEKLFF.

The chain recombines TRBV9 with TRBJ2-7; TRBD2 agrees at 9 bases. Germline assignment: CDR1 SGDLS and CDR2 YYNGEE. Unmatched junction bases numbered 5, after V lost 0 bases and J lost 4 bases. The CDR3 extends over 15 amino acids. The CDR3 bases are TGTGCCAGCAGCGTAGATGGCGGGAGGGTGTACGAGCAGTACTTC. Translation gives CASSVDGGRVYEQYF.

V is TRBV10-3 and J is TRBJ1-2; D not resolved. Trimming pared 2 bases from V and 5 bases from J, leaving 12 bases between. The CDR3 loop spans 14 amino acids. Per germline, CDR1 ENHRY and CDR2 SYGVKD. Here the CDR3 reads CAISEATEIYGYTF. The CDR3 DNA is TGTGCCATCAGTGAGGCCACCGAGATATATGGCTACACCTTC.